A selection of T cell receptor beta chains follows, all from one sample in a study of patients and donors after allogeneic stem cell transplantation. TCRdb analysed the RT-PCR reads with MiXCR anew, one entry per CDR3 protein. The sample records 900,000 to 1,000,000 distinct CDR3 sequences, around 17% being singletons. The sequencing input was blood, either unsorted or a sorted T cell fraction (not recorded which). These receptors originate from a human donor who was either an allogeneic HSCT recipient or a stem cell or donor lymphocyte infusion donor (not recorded which). It is not recorded whose cells these are; they may come from a transplant donor. Each CDR3 is given with its conserved first and last residue. The D gene is left open where the match is weak. Not every row has a clone size; where given, it reads once, few, many or a size class.

abundance: few; d_gene: TRBD1; j_gene: TRBJ1-1; v_gene: TRBV20-1; CDR3nt: TGCAGTGCTAGAGTTCCCGGGACAGGGGAGGCTGAAGCTTTCTTT; CDR3aa: CSARVPGTGEAEAFF
abundance: .; d_gene: .; j_gene: TRBJ2-7; v_gene: TRBV14; CDR3nt: TGTGCCAGCAGCCAAGATGAGCTTTACTACGAGCAGTACTTC; CDR3aa: CASSQDELYYEQYF
abundance: .; d_gene: TRBD2; j_gene: TRBJ2-5; v_gene: TRBV13; CDR3nt: TGTGCCAGCAGCTTGAAGACTAGCGGGGGGGAGACCCAGTACTTC; CDR3aa: CASSLKTSGGETQYF
abundance: many; d_gene: .; j_gene: TRBJ2-7; v_gene: TRBV12-3/TRBV12-4; CDR3nt: TGTGCCAGCAGTTTTGACAACTCCTACGAGCAGTACTTC; CDR3aa: CASSFDNSYEQYF
abundance: few; d_gene: TRBD2; j_gene: TRBJ2-7; v_gene: TRBV2; CDR3nt: TGTGCCAGCAGTCTTAAGCGGGAGCACGAGCAGTACTTC; CDR3aa: CASSLKREHEQYF
abundance: few; d_gene: TRBD2; j_gene: TRBJ2-1; v_gene: TRBV4-1; CDR3nt: TGCGCCAGCAGAGTGGGGGGGTTTAGCGGGGTCCTCGATGAGCAGTTCTTC; CDR3aa: CASRVGGFSGVLDEQFF
abundance: few; d_gene: TRBD1; j_gene: TRBJ1-1; v_gene: TRBV27; CDR3nt: TGTGCCAGCAGTTTCCGGGACAGCCACACTGAAGCTTTCTTT; CDR3aa: CASSFRDSHTEAFF
abundance: .; d_gene: TRBD2; j_gene: TRBJ2-7; v_gene: TRBV2; CDR3nt: TGTGCCAGCAGTGGCCGGGGGACTAGCGGGGACTACTACGAGCAGTACTTC; CDR3aa: CASSGRGTSGDYYEQYF
abundance: .; d_gene: .; j_gene: TRBJ1-2; v_gene: TRBV6-2/TRBV6-3; CDR3nt: TGTGCCAGCAGTTACCCGCGACAAAATAACTATGGCTACACCTTC; CDR3aa: CASSYPRQNNYGYTF
abundance: once; d_gene: TRBD1; j_gene: TRBJ2-1; v_gene: TRBV12-3/TRBV12-4; CDR3nt: TGTGCCAGCAGTTTTTGGGACAGGGGTGAGCAGCTCTTC; CDR3aa: CASSFWDRGEQLF
abundance: few; d_gene: .; j_gene: TRBJ2-7; v_gene: TRBV15; CDR3nt: TGTGCCACCAGCAGAGTATTGAAGCGGGCTATACGCGAGCAGTACTTC; CDR3aa: CATSRVLKRAIREQYF
abundance: .; d_gene: TRBD1; j_gene: TRBJ2-2; v_gene: TRBV4-3; CDR3nt: TGCGCCAGCAGCCAAGATAGGATGAGGACAGGGTGGACCGGGGAGCTGTTTTTT; CDR3aa: CASSQDRMRTGWTGELFF
abundance: few; d_gene: TRBD2; j_gene: TRBJ2-1; v_gene: TRBV5-1; CDR3nt: TGCGCCAGCAGCCAACCGCGGACTAGCGGGGGCAATGAGCAGTTCTTC; CDR3aa: CASSQPRTSGGNEQFF
abundance: few; d_gene: .; j_gene: TRBJ1-2; v_gene: TRBV20-1; CDR3nt: TGCAGTGCTGAGCGACAGGATCTAATCTATGGCTACACCTTC; CDR3aa: CSAERQDLIYGYTF
abundance: .; d_gene: .; j_gene: TRBJ1-5; v_gene: TRBV12-3/TRBV12-4; CDR3nt: TGTGCCAGCAGTTCAATGCCGGGGGGCGGCCAGCCCCAGCATTTT; CDR3aa: CASSSMPGGGQPQHF
abundance: few; d_gene: .; j_gene: TRBJ2-1; v_gene: TRBV21-1; CDR3nt: TGTGCCAGCAGCAAAGGAAGGGGGCGGAATGAGCAGTTCTTC; CDR3aa: CASSKGRGRNEQFF
abundance: few; d_gene: TRBD1; j_gene: TRBJ2-7; v_gene: TRBV7-6; CDR3nt: TGTGCCAGCAGCTTGGGGACAGCAACCTCCTACGAGCAGTACTTC; CDR3aa: CASSLGTATSYEQYF
abundance: .; d_gene: TRBD2; j_gene: TRBJ2-5; v_gene: TRBV20-1; CDR3nt: TGCAGTGCCCCCCGGCTAGCACAAGGAAGGGAGGGTCAAGAGACCCAGTACTTC; CDR3aa: CSAPRLAQGREGQETQYF
abundance: .; d_gene: .; j_gene: TRBJ2-7; v_gene: TRBV29-1; CDR3nt: TGCAGCGTTGAGTACGAGGGGAGCCCCCCCTACGAGCAGTACTTC; CDR3aa: CSVEYEGSPPYEQYF
abundance: .; d_gene: .; j_gene: TRBJ1-2; v_gene: TRBV5-1; CDR3nt: TGCGCCAGCAGCCCCAATCTGGGACTGAACAACTATGGCTACACCTTC; CDR3aa: CASSPNLGLNNYGYTF
abundance: .; d_gene: TRBD1; j_gene: TRBJ2-1; v_gene: TRBV6-2/TRBV6-3; CDR3nt: TGTGCCAGCAGTTACCCGAGACAGGGTGTCTACAATGAGCAGTTCTTC; CDR3aa: CASSYPRQGVYNEQFF
abundance: few; d_gene: .; j_gene: TRBJ1-4; v_gene: TRBV20-1; CDR3nt: TGCAGTGCTAGAGGGGTTGGTGTCGAAAAACTGTTTTTT; CDR3aa: CSARGVGVEKLFF
abundance: few; d_gene: .; j_gene: TRBJ1-1; v_gene: TRBV4-1; CDR3nt: TGCGCCAGCAGCCCTGTAGGCCAGGGGAAGGGAGCTTTCTTT; CDR3aa: CASSPVGQGKGAFF
abundance: few; d_gene: .; j_gene: TRBJ1-2; v_gene: TRBV6-2/TRBV6-3; CDR3nt: TGTGCCAGCAGTACAGTCCGGGATGGCTACACCTTC; CDR3aa: CASSTVRDGYTF
abundance: .; d_gene: TRBD1; j_gene: TRBJ1-2; v_gene: TRBV2; CDR3nt: TGTGCCGGGCGACAGGGCGCTAACTATGGCTACACCTTC; CDR3aa: CAGRQGANYGYTF
abundance: many; d_gene: .; j_gene: TRBJ2-3; v_gene: TRBV7-3; CDR3nt: TGTGCCAGCAGCCAAAACGGGAACACAGATACGCAGTATTTT; CDR3aa: CASSQNGNTDTQYF
abundance: .; d_gene: .; j_gene: TRBJ2-7; v_gene: TRBV24-1; CDR3nt: TGTGCCACCAGTGATTTGCTGCGTGGGGAGCAGTACTTC; CDR3aa: CATSDLLRGEQYF
abundance: .; d_gene: TRBD2; j_gene: TRBJ2-3; v_gene: TRBV6-2/TRBV6-3; CDR3nt: TGTGCCAGCAGTTACTCTAGCGGGGGACTGATCTCCACAGATACGCAGTATTTT; CDR3aa: CASSYSSGGLISTDTQYF